One sample yielded the 30 T cell receptor beta chains listed below, sequenced in a study of cytomegalovirus exposure and HLA in healthy donors. Researchers ran the PCR with 60 Vbeta and 13 Jbeta primers. TCRdb's table, derived via immunoSEQ multiplex PCR, lists solely in-frame clones and lacks some. The sample yields 110,000 to 150,000 clones, around 75% seen once. The sample taken for sequencing was PBMCs. The receptors come from a female donor in good health and CMV-seronegative.

The sample holds a few counts of this clone. This chain links TRBV4-1 with TRBJ2-7, with TRBD1 matching over 8 bases. Unmatched junction bases numbered 10, after V lost 4 bases and J lost 5 bases. CDR3 length: 15 residues. Germline CDR1 reads MGHRA; CDR2 reads YSYEKL. Here the CDR3 reads CASSPGQGPAHEQYF. The CDR3 DNA sequence: TGCGCCAGCAGCCCTGGACAGGGCCCCGCCCACGAGCAGTACTTC.

The chain uses TRBV5-1 and TRBJ1-2; D not certain. Germline V gives CDR1 SGHRS, CDR2 YFSETQ. The V end was cut by 1 base, the J end by 3 bases, with 10 bases between. This CDR3 is 14 amino acids long. The CDR3 DNA follows: TGCGCCAGCAGCTTGTCCGGAGCCTACTATGGCTACACCTTC. Residues: CASSLSGAYYGYTF.

In its sample, this clone was seen once. This chain connects TRBV28 to TRBJ2-7; TRBD2 matches at 14 bases. The junction had 11 bases not matched to a gene; V was cut back by 6 bases and J by 4 bases. The CDR3 totals 17 residues. Germline values: CDR1 MDHEN, CDR2 SYDVKM. CDR3 protein: CASSNRPGTSGSYEQYF. The CDR3 DNA is TGTGCCAGCAGCAACCGTCCTGGGACTAGCGGGAGTTACGAGCAGTACTTC.

The chain joins TRBV7-9 to TRBJ2-1; TRBD2 matches 12 bases. Germline lookup yields CDR1 SEHNR and CDR2 FQNEAQ (reference sequence). The CDR3 is 18 amino acids. With 5 bases clipped from V and 7 bases from J, the junction kept 15 bases outside the gene matches. As DNA, the CDR3 is TGTGCCAGCAGCCCCCGGACTAGCGGGAATGGTGCAGCAAATGAGCAGTTCTTC. Translation: CASSPRTSGNGAANEQFF.

The J gene is TRBJ2-2, the V gene TRBV9; 7 bases are a match to TRBD1. The CDR3 runs to 15 residues. Per germline, CDR1 SGDLS and CDR2 YYNGEE. The V and J ends lost 2 bases and 6 bases, in that order; junction bases with no gene match: 7. This CDR3 reads CASSVDRLLAGELFF. CDR3 DNA sequence: TGTGCCAGCAGCGTGGACAGGTTGCTTGCCGGGGAGCTGTTTTTT.

The chain combines TRBV19 with TRBJ1-1, with D perhaps TRBD1 (5 bases). Germline V CDR1 and CDR2: LNHDA, SQIVND (reference sequence). V was pared by 7 bases and J by 3 bases, with 12 bases between. This CDR3 comprises 13 residues. CDR3 amino acids: CASTTLGDTEAFF. CDR3 DNA: TGTGCCAGTACCACCTTAGGGGACACTGAAGCTTTCTTT.

The chain uses TRBV14 and TRBJ2-2, with 7 positions matching TRBD2. V shed 3 bases and J 1 base; nucleotides not matched to a gene: 8. CDR1 and CDR2 (germline): SGHDN, FVKESK. This CDR3 is built from 17 residues. The CDR3 bases are TGTGCCAGCAGCCACTGGGGGACGGGAGGGAACACCGGGGAGCTGTTTTTT. It codes for CASSHWGTGGNTGELFF.

The chain joins TRBV19 to TRBJ1-1, with a possible D match to TRBD1 (5 bases). V gave up 4 bases and J gave up 1 base, with 10 bases separating them. The CDR3 runs 14 residues. Germline V lookup: CDR1 LNHDA, CDR2 SQIVND (reference sequence). The CDR3 DNA reads TGTGCCAGTAGTAGGGGGGGAACGAACACTGAAGCTTTCTTT. Translating gives CASSRGGTNTEAFF.

The chain has TRBV5-6 and TRBJ2-6; possibly TRBD2 for D (6 bases). CDR1 is SGHDT, CDR2 YYEEEE, per germline. Trimming removed 4 bases from V and 0 bases from J, with 17 bases in between. This CDR3 has 18 amino acids. The CDR3 DNA reads as TGTGCCAGCAGCGCGGGACCGCCAATCCTCTCTGGGGCCAACGTCCTGACTTTC. It is translated as CASSAGPPILSGANVLTF.

The sample holds a few counts of this clone. The chain links TRBV6-1 to TRBJ1-2; possibly TRBD1 for D (6 bases). The CDR3 contains 15 residues. The ends were cut back, 5 bases at V and 3 bases at J, with 16 bases in the middle. The germline V gene encodes CDR1 MNHNS and CDR2 SASEGT. The CDR3, as DNA: TGTGCCAGCAGTCCTGACAGGACCCCTTACTATGGCTACACCTTC. Amino acid sequence: CASSPDRTPYYGYTF.

The gene calls are TRBV15 and TRBJ2-7; D is possibly TRBD2 (6 bases). This CDR3 spans 15 amino acids. Germline CDR1 is LNHNV and CDR2 is YYDKDF (reference sequence). V shed 0 bases and J shed 2 bases, with 11 bases lying between them. CDR3 amino acids: CATSREWGDPYEQYF. The DNA of the CDR3 is TGTGCCACCAGCAGAGAATGGGGGGACCCCTACGAGCAGTACTTC.

The chain employs TRBV27 and TRBJ1-4, with 7 bases aligning to TRBD1. CDR3 length equals 17 residues. CDR1 and CDR2 (germline): MNHEY, SMNVEV (reference sequence). V lost 4 bases to trimming and J lost 8 bases; unmatched junction nucleotides: 16. This CDR3 is CASSSWARGYSQEKLFF. DNA for the CDR3: TGTGCCAGCAGTTCATGGGCCAGGGGGTATAGTCAAGAAAAACTGTTTTTT.

The chain links TRBV7-2 to TRBJ2-5, with 9 bases identical to TRBD1. Germline values: CDR1 SGHTA, CDR2 FQGNSA. The CDR3 runs 13 residues. J gave up 4 bases and V 5 bases, and 2 bases lay outside the gene matches. This chain's CDR3 is CASSQDRGETQYF. DNA for the CDR3: TGTGCCAGCAGCCAGGACAGGGGAGAGACCCAGTACTTC.

This CDR3 is CASSLGLAGGGQETQYF. The CDR3 region has the DNA TGTGCCAGCTCACTTGGACTAGCGGGAGGAGGCCAAGAGACCCAGTACTTC. The V and J genes are TRBV18 and TRBJ2-5; 14 nucleotides line up with TRBD2. CDR3 length: 17 residues. Per the germline V gene, CDR1 is KGHSH and CDR2 is LQKENI. The trim removed 4 bases at V and 1 base at J, leaving 5 bases unmatched.

The chain links TRBV5-1 to TRBJ2-3, with 7 bases identical to TRBD2. Per germline, CDR1 SGHRS and CDR2 YFSETQ. V dropped 5 bases and J dropped 0; count of bases not matched to a gene: 6. The CDR3 contains 15 residues. The DNA for the CDR3 is TGCGCCAGCAGTGCTAGCGGAACTAGCACAGATACGCAGTATTTT. Residues: CASSASGTSTDTQYF. Complete variable domain (other parts from reference TRBV5-1 and TRBJ2-3): KAGVTQTPRYLIKTRGQQVTLSCSPISGHRSVSWYQQTPGQGLQFLFEYFSETQRNKGNFPGRFSGRQFSNSRSEMNVSTLELGDSALYLCASSASGTSTDTQYFGPGTRLTVL.

The chain recombines TRBV9 with TRBJ2-5, with TRBD2 matching over 8 bases. The CDR3 is 15 amino acids. CDR1 and CDR2 from the germline V gene are SGDLS and YYNGEE. After removal of 6 bases from V and 4 bases from J, the junction contained 11 bases not matched to a gene. CDR3 bases: TGTGCCAGCACCCCAATACTAGCGGACCGAGAGACCCAGTACTTC. Translating gives CASTPILADRETQYF.

Only a few counts were recorded for this clone. The genes are TRBV28 and TRBJ1-3; tentatively, D is TRBD1 (6 bases). The V gene lost 4 bases and the J gene lost 3 bases, with 10 bases spanning the gap. CDR1 is MDHEN and CDR2 is SYDVKM in the germline V gene. CDR3 length equals 14 residues. CDR3 protein: CASSYREGGNTIYF. The CDR3 DNA reads as TGTGCCAGCAGTTACAGGGAAGGTGGAAACACCATATATTTT.

Here the CDR3 DNA reads TGTGCCTGGAGTGTACCTAGACTAGCGGGAGATGAGAATGAGCAGTTCTTC. This sequence encodes CAWSVPRLAGDENEQFF. The chain joins TRBV30 to TRBJ2-1, with 12 nucleotides matching TRBD2. Looked up from germline, CDR1 is GTSNPN and CDR2 is SVGIG (reference sequence). The V gene end was trimmed by 0 bases and the J gene end by 7 bases; junction bases not matched to a gene: 10. The CDR3 consists of 17 residues.

The rearrangement joins TRBV6-5 to TRBJ1-2; 8 bases are a match to TRBD1. The CDR3 runs 14 residues. The V and J ends lost 5 bases and 4 bases, in that order; junction bases with no gene match: 6. The germline V gene has CDR1 MNHEY and CDR2 SVGAGI. The CDR3 loop is CASSATGAPYGYTF. CDR3 DNA sequence: TGTGCCAGCAGTGCGACAGGGGCCCCCTATGGCTACACCTTC.

CDR3 protein: CASSDRGEQFF. Written as DNA, the CDR3 is TGTGCCAGCAGCGACAGGGGTGAGCAGTTCTTC. The genes are TRBV28 and TRBJ2-1; 8 bases are shared with TRBD1. Germline V gene lookup returns CDR1 MDHEN and CDR2 SYDVKM. The CDR3 totals 11 residues. The junction had 1 base not matched to a gene; V was cut back by 6 bases and J by 9 bases.

The V gene is TRBV6-6, the J gene TRBJ2-2, with D possibly matching TRBD2 (5 bases). The CDR3 extends over 15 amino acids. Germline assignment: CDR1 MNHNY and CDR2 SVGAGI (reference sequence). The ends were cut back, 2 bases at V and 4 bases at J, with 11 bases in the middle. This CDR3 is CASSYKVGITGELFF. The CDR3 DNA is TGTGCCAGCAGTTACAAGGTCGGGATCACCGGGGAGCTGTTTTTT.

This clone has a single count. V usage is TRBV6-5 and J usage is TRBJ2-1; TRBD1 matches 9 bases. Germline CDR1 and CDR2: MNHEY and SVGAGI. V shed 3 bases, J shed 6 bases, and the junction held 9 bases outside the gene matches. The CDR3 sequence is 16 residues long. In DNA form, the CDR3 reads TGTGCCAGCAGTTATCGGGACAGGGCAAGTTCCAATGAGCAGTTCTTC. This translates into CASSYRDRASSNEQFF.

This clone was recorded only once. The chain has TRBV20-1 and TRBJ1-4; no firm D call. Trimming took 5 bases from V and 7 from J, leaving 5 bases between them. The CDR3 has 10 amino acids. Looked up from germline, CDR1 is DFQATT and CDR2 is SNEGSKA (reference sequence). The CDR3 here is CSAAGEKLFF. The CDR3, as DNA: TGCAGTGCTGCAGGTGAAAAACTGTTTTTT.

This clone has more than one count but fewer than ten. This CDR3 reads CASSSGTGIYEQYF. The CDR3 nucleotides are TGTGCCAGCAGTTCCGGGACAGGGATCTACGAGCAGTACTTC. The rearrangement joins TRBV6-5 to TRBJ2-7; 9 positions match TRBD1. With V trimmed by 4 bases and J by 3 bases, 4 bases remained unmatched. The germline V gene encodes CDR1 MNHEY and CDR2 SVGAGI. The CDR3 loop spans 14 amino acids.

The rearrangement links TRBV5-1 to TRBJ1-5; D is undetermined. There are 14 residues in the CDR3. Trimming removed 2 bases at V and 5 bases at J, with 11 bases between. Germline V gene sequence: CDR1 SGHRS, CDR2 YFSETQ. The CDR3 bases are TGCGCCAGCAGCTTTGAGGGTCCGGATCAGCCCCAGCATTTT. It specifies CASSFEGPDQPQHF.

The CDR3 sequence: CASSFKRGGVKSNYGYTF. In nucleotides, the CDR3 is TGTGCCAGCAGCTTTAAGAGGGGAGGAGTGAAGAGTAACTATGGCTACACCTTC. V usage is TRBV11-2 and J usage is TRBJ1-2, with D possibly being TRBD1 (5 bases). Germline V gene data show CDR1 as SGHAT and CDR2 as FQNNGV. The CDR3 runs to 18 residues. With 3 bases removed from V and 1 base from J, the gap between germline ends came to 21 bases.

The chain joins TRBV10-1 to TRBJ2-3; D not certain. CDR1 and CDR2 (germline): WNHNN, SYGVQD (reference sequence). Deletions cut 8 bases from V and 0 bases from J, with 6 bases between. The CDR3 loop spans 12 amino acids. CDR3 sequence (DNA): TGCGCCAGCGCCACTAGCACAGATACGCAGTATTTT. As protein: CASATSTDTQYF.

The V call is TRBV2, the J call TRBJ1-2; D possibly corresponds to TRBD1 (5 bases). This CDR3 has 13 amino acids. V was shortened by 6 bases and J by 4 bases, with 12 bases between the two germline ends. Germline V gene data show CDR1 as SNHLY and CDR2 as FYNNEI. CDR3 coding DNA: TGTGCCAGCAGGGGGGGTCTGAGCTATGGCTACACCTTC. Protein sequence: CASRGGLSYGYTF.

The chain is built from TRBV27 and TRBJ2-7, with D possibly TRBD2 on 6 matching bases. Germline CDR1 reads MNHEY; CDR2 reads SMNVEV (reference sequence). V was shortened by 1 base and J by 4 bases, with 11 bases between the two germline ends. The CDR3 has 14 residues. CDR3 region: CASSLYGRVYEQYF. The CDR3 DNA follows: TGTGCCAGCAGTTTATACGGGAGAGTATACGAGCAGTACTTC.

The DNA for the CDR3 is TGCAGCGTTGAAGGCTTAGCGTTGAGCTCCTACAATGAGCAGTTCTTC. It specifies CSVEGLALSSYNEQFF. The genes are TRBV29-1 and TRBJ2-1; D might be TRBD2 (5 bases). Looked up from germline, CDR1 is SQVTM and CDR2 is ANQGSEA. The CDR3 is 16 residues long. Trimming cost V 1 base and J 0 bases, with 13 bases left between them.